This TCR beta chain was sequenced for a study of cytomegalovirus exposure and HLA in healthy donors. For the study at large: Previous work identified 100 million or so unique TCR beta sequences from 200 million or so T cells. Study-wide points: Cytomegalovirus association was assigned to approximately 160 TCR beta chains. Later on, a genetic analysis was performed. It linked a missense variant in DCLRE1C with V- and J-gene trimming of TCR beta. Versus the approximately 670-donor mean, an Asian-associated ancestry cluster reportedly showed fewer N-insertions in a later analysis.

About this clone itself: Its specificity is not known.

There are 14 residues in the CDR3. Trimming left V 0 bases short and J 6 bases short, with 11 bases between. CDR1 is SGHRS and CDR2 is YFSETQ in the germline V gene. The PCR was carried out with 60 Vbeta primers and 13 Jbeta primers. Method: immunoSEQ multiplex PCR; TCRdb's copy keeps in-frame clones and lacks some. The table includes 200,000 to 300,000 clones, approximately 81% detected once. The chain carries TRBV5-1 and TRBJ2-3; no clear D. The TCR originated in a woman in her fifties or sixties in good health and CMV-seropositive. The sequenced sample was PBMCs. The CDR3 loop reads CASSLARPWDTQYF. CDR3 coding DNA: TGCGCCAGCAGCTTGGCCAGGCCGTGGGATACGCAGTATTTT.